A selection of T cell receptor beta chains follows, all from one sample in a study of cytomegalovirus exposure and HLA in healthy donors. Sequenced by immunoSEQ multiplex PCR; TCRdb stores in-frame clones only, minus some. The table records approximately 170,000 clones, about 69% of them present only once. The specimen was PBMCs. These receptors all come from a man aged 25-45 years in good health and CMV-seropositive. Both conserved end residues are part of each CDR3. The D gene is left open where the match is weak. A row's size may be missing; if present it is once, few, many or a size class.

clone size	V gene	D gene	J gene	CDR3 DNA	CDR3 protein
once	TRBV5-4	-	TRBJ1-2	TGTGCCAGCAGCTTGGTGGGGGGGGACTATGGCTACACCTTC	CASSLVGGDYGYTF
-	TRBV14	-	TRBJ2-5	TGTGCCAGCAGCCCAGGGACAACGATGACCCAGTACTTC	CASSPGTTMTQYF
-	TRBV27	-	TRBJ2-1	TGTGCCAGCAGTTTGTTTGCTAGCCTTTCCCACAATGAGCAGTTCTTC	CASSLFASLSHNEQFF
-	TRBV6-7	TRBD2	TRBJ2-7	TGTGCCAGCAGTGAGCGGGGGGGCTACGAGCAGTACTTC	CASSERGGYEQYF
-	TRBV13	TRBD2	TRBJ2-1	TGTGCCAGCAGCTTATGGCCGACTAGCGGGGCCTACAATGAGCAGTTCTTC	CASSLWPTSGAYNEQFF
once	TRBV7-2	TRBD2	TRBJ2-5	TGTGCCAGCAGCCCTAGGGCGGGGGGCCAAGAGACCCAGTACTTC	CASSPRAGGQETQYF
-	TRBV4-2	TRBD1	TRBJ1-2	TGTGCCAGCAGCCAAGATCTTGCAGGGGGCTATGGCTACACCTTC	CASSQDLAGGYGYTF
once	TRBV9	TRBD2	TRBJ2-7	TGTGCCAGCAGCGTAGAGGCTAGCGGGGTCTCCTACGAGCAGTACTTC	CASSVEASGVSYEQYF
-	TRBV11-2	TRBD1	TRBJ1-4	TGTGCCAGCAGCTTCGGACAGGGGGGGGAAAAACTGTTTTTT	CASSFGQGGEKLFF
few	TRBV5-5	-	TRBJ1-1	TGTGCCAGCAGCTTGGGGGCAGGGAGGGGGAACACTGAAGCTTTCTTT	CASSLGAGRGNTEAFF
-	TRBV4-3	-	TRBJ2-3	TGCGCCAGCAGCCAAGACAGAAGAGATACGCAGTATTTT	CASSQDRRDTQYF
-	TRBV6-6	-	TRBJ1-5	TGTGCCAGCGCGAGGGGCAATCAGCCCCAGCATTTT	CASARGNQPQHF